This TCR beta chain was found in a study of blood T cell repertoires in COVID-19. The overall study: The samples span acute and convalescent COVID-19 from the United States, Italy and Spain. PBMCs, B-cell-depleted T cells, or T cells provided the cDNA or gDNA that made up the material.

Sequenced by immunoSEQ multiplex PCR; TCRdb stores in-frame clones only, minus some. The sample lists about 220,000 clones; just over 85% were seen once. Recruitment covered about two dozen US areas and drew participants whose ages spanned roughly 18 to 90 years. Germline values: CDR1 MDHEN, CDR2 SYDVKM. The CDR3 length is 17 residues. Of note for this clone: The junction does not match germline at one end; this may be a read error.

This receptor was obtained from a woman in her forties or fifties with acute COVID-19. Material for sequencing was PBMCs or T cells enriched from blood (not recorded which). The chain uses TRBV28 and TRBJ2-2; TRBD1 agrees at 7 bases. This chain's CDR3 is CASSFPPGQSNTRELFF. In DNA form, the CDR3 reads TGTGCCAGCAGTTTCCCCCCGGGACAGTCGAACACCAGGGAGCTGTTTTTT. The whole variable domain, filled in from reference TRBV28 and TRBJ2-2, reads DVKVTQSSRYLVKRTGEKVFLECVQDMDHENMFWYRQDPGLGLRLIYFSYDVKMKEKGDIPEGYSVSREKKERFSLILESASTNQTSMYLCASSFPPGQSNTRELFFGEGSRLTVL.